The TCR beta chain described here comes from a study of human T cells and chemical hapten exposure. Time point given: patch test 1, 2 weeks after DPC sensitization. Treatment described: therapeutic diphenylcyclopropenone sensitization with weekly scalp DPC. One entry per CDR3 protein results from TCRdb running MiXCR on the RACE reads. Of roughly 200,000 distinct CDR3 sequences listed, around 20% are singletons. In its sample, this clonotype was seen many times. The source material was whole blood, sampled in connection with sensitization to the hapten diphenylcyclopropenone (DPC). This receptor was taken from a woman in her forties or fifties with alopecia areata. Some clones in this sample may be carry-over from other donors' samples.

CDR3 sequence: CAISEGVDHTDTQYF. The CDR3 DNA follows: TGTGCCATCAGTGAGGGGGTCGACCACACAGATACGCAGTATTTT. The chain employs TRBV10-3 and TRBJ2-3; D is unresolved. V was clipped by 2 bases and J by 2 bases, with 11 bases between them. CDR1 and CDR2 (germline): ENHRY, SYGVKD. The CDR3 is 15 amino acids.